The clone carrying this T cell receptor beta chain came up once. The antigen remains unidentified. Per germline, CDR1 LNHNV and CDR2 YYDKDF (reference sequence). This CDR3 contains 15 residues. Trimming left V 1 base short and J 8 bases short, with 17 bases between. This sample stems from a study of a mutant IDH1 vaccine in newly diagnosed glioma. Study overall: Prior therapy was radiotherapy, temozolomide, or both; most received both. Visit V12 was at week 35; visit V13 was at week 47.

Time point defined: week 47, end of study. Vaccinated patients received 300 ug of mutant IDH1 20-mer peptide per dose, with topical imiquimod. The data were produced by immunoSEQ multiplex PCR, yet TCRdb's version contains in-frame clones alone and is incomplete. The sample yields roughly 38,000 clones, around 82% seen once. The sample here was PBMCs, taken from a glioma patient whose treatment included an IDH1 peptide vaccine. The receptor was isolated from a man between 18 and 35 years old with glioma. Some clones in this sample may be carry-over from other donors' samples. V is TRBV15 and J is TRBJ1-2; a possible D gene is TRBD1 (5 bases). The CDR3 protein is CATSRVDSSFTGYTF. The CDR3 DNA reads TGTGCCACCAGCAGAGTTGACAGTTCCTTCACAGGCTACACCTTC.